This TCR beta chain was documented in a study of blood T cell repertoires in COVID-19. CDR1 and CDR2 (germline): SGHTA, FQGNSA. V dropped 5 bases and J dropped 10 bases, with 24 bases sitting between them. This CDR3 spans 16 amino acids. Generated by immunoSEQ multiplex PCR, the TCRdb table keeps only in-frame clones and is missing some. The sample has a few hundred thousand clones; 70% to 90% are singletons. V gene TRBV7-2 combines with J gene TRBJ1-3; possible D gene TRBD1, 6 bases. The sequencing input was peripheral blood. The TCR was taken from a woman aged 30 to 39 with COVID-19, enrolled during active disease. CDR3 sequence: CASSPQGTLKGQTIYF. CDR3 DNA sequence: TGTGCCAGCAGCCCCCAGGGGACACTCAAAGGCCAAACCATATATTTT.